Below, 20 T cell receptor beta chains from the same sample are listed, as sequenced in a study of shared clonotypes between healthy human individuals. The table came from immunoSEQ multiplex PCR; TCRdb's copy has only in-frame clones and leaves some out. In the table there are a few million clones, over 85% of which are singletons. The specimen was naive CD4+ T cells sorted from blood. This sample's subset: CD45RA+ positively selected. Every receptor here comes from a man between 18 and 29 years old in good health.

This chain joins TRBV7-9 and TRBJ2-1; D may be TRBD1 (5 bases). Germline assignment: CDR1 SEHNR and CDR2 FQNEAQ (reference sequence). Trimming cost V 1 base and J 2 bases, with 12 bases left between them. The CDR3 spans 16 residues. The CDR3 sequence is CASSLVQGSTYNEQFF. The CDR3 nucleotides read TGTGCCAGCAGCTTAGTGCAGGGATCAACCTACAATGAGCAGTTCTTC.

This clone has only one observation. The chain carries TRBV2 and TRBJ1-5; D is unresolved. The CDR3 sequence is 11 residues long. V was cut by 6 bases and J by 4 bases, with 4 bases left in between. Per the germline V gene, CDR1 is SNHLY and CDR2 is FYNNEI. In DNA, the CDR3 is TGTGCCAGCAGGATAAATCAGCCCCAGCATTTT. Translation: CASRINQPQHF.

This clone was seen more than once but under ten times. The CDR3 reads CASRPMGGDSPLHF. DNA of the CDR3: TGCGCCAGCAGGCCCATGGGTGGAGATTCACCCCTCCACTTT. The chain joins TRBV5-1 to TRBJ1-6, with D unclear. The CDR3 contains 14 residues. V dropped 5 bases and J dropped 8 bases, with 14 bases sitting between them. Germline V gene data show CDR1 as SGHRS and CDR2 as YFSETQ.

The chain combines TRBV28 with TRBJ2-1; 7 nucleotides agree with TRBD1. CDR1 is MDHEN, CDR2 SYDVKM, per germline. CDR3 length equals 15 residues. Losses at the gene ends were 5 bases for V and 2 bases for J; bases not matched to a gene: 6. CDR3 nucleotides: TGTGCCAGCAGTCTACAGGGGCGAACCTACAATGAGCAGTTCTTC. Residues: CASSLQGRTYNEQFF. Supplemented by reference TRBV28 and TRBJ2-1, the full variable domain reads DVKVTQSSRYLVKRTGEKVFLECVQDMDHENMFWYRQDPGLGLRLIYFSYDVKMKEKGDIPEGYSVSREKKERFSLILESASTNQTSMYLCASSLQGRTYNEQFFGPGTRLTVL.

The rearrangement joins TRBV27 to TRBJ2-1; 11 nucleotides match TRBD2. J gave up 8 bases and V 4 bases, and 7 bases lay outside the gene matches. The CDR3 runs to 15 residues. Germline V gives CDR1 MNHEY, CDR2 SMNVEV (reference sequence). CDR3 region: CASSSPSGGKDEQFF. Written as DNA, the CDR3 is TGTGCCAGCAGTTCTCCTAGCGGGGGGAAGGATGAGCAGTTCTTC.

The rearrangement links TRBV6-1 to TRBJ2-7; 7 bases map to TRBD1. The germline V gene encodes CDR1 MNHNS and CDR2 SASEGT. J was trimmed by 0 bases and V by 11 bases; bases with no gene match: 7. This CDR3 has 13 residues. Here the CDR3 reads CAGCRDSSYEQYF. The CDR3 DNA is TGTGCCGGCTGCCGGGACAGCTCCTACGAGCAGTACTTC.

This sequence joins TRBV10-3 and TRBJ1-2; D remains unclear. CDR1 is ENHRY, CDR2 SYGVKD, per germline. The V end was cut by 3 bases, the J end by 8 bases, with 10 bases between. The CDR3 contains 12 residues. This CDR3 is CAISDYGQGYTF. The CDR3 region has the DNA TGTGCCATCAGTGATTATGGGCAGGGCTACACCTTC.

This chain links TRBV5-1 with TRBJ1-2; no clear D. Germline-derived CDR1 and CDR2 are SGHRS and YFSETQ. The CDR3 is 16 amino acids. Trimming took off 0 bases at V and 3 bases at J, with 15 bases between the two ends. CDR3: CASSLAGSFLDYGYTF. CDR3 DNA sequence: TGCGCCAGCAGCTTGGCCGGGAGCTTTCTTGACTATGGCTACACCTTC.

The V and J genes are TRBV18 and TRBJ2-2; D is ambiguous. The CDR3 covers 16 residues. CDR1 is KGHSH and CDR2 is LQKENI in the germline V gene. Trimming left V 6 bases short and J 0 bases short, with 14 bases between. The chain's CDR3 is CASSLTGPANTGELFF. DNA for the CDR3: TGTGCCAGCTCCCTCACCGGGCCCGCGAACACCGGGGAGCTGTTTTTT. Full variable domain (missing parts from reference TRBV18 and TRBJ2-2): NAGVMQNPRHLVRRRGQEARLRCSPMKGHSHVYWYRQLPEEGLKFMVYLQKENIIDESGMPKERFSAEFPKEGPSILRIQQVVRGDSAAYFCASSLTGPANTGELFFGEGSRLTVL.

The chain combines TRBV10-3 with TRBJ1-1; D gene uncertain. The V end lost 5 bases, the J end lost 11 bases, and 12 bases lay between the germline ends. CDR1 is ENHRY and CDR2 is SYGVKD in the germline V gene. The CDR3 totals 11 residues. Here the CDR3 DNA reads TGTGCCATCAGTACCGAACTAGAGGCTTTCTTT. This translates into CAISTELEAFF.

The rearrangement joins TRBV11-2 to TRBJ1-2; tentatively, D is TRBD1 (6 bases). Germline CDR1 reads SGHAT; CDR2 reads FQNNGV. The CDR3 has 14 residues. V was clipped by 3 bases and J by 8 bases, with 16 bases between them. In DNA, the CDR3 is TGTGCCAGCAGCTTTGGGGCGACAGGCGGCGGCTACACCTTC. Translation gives CASSFGATGGGYTF.

The chain employs TRBV12-5 and TRBJ2-1; 8 bases line up with TRBD1. Trimming at V came to 0 bases and at J to 5 bases, leaving 12 bases not matched to a gene. CDR3 size: 18 residues. The germline V gene encodes CDR1 LGHNT and CDR2 FRNRAP. Here the CDR3 reads CASGLVQVPGGFNNEQFF. The CDR3 nucleotides read TGTGCTAGTGGTTTGGTACAAGTGCCAGGGGGCTTCAACAATGAGCAGTTCTTC. The full variable domain, completed using reference TRBV12-5 and TRBJ2-1, is DARVTQTPRHKVTEMGQEVTMRCQPILGHNTVFWYRQTMMQGLELLAYFRNRAPLDDSGMPKDRFSAEMPDATLATLKIQPSEPRDSAVYFCASGLVQVPGGFNNEQFFGPGTRLTVL.

This chain joins TRBV7-9 and TRBJ2-7, with 7 nucleotides matching TRBD2. The CDR3 is 15 amino acids. Unmatched junction bases numbered 12, after V lost 6 bases and J lost 4 bases. Germline V gene data show CDR1 as SEHNR and CDR2 as FQNEAQ (reference sequence). Here the CDR3 reads CASSPYRLGGYEQYF. CDR3 DNA: TGTGCCAGCAGTCCGTACCGGTTGGGGGGGTACGAGCAGTACTTC.

The gene calls are TRBV30 and TRBJ2-3; 14 nucleotides agree with TRBD2. V shed 5 bases and J 13 bases; nucleotides not matched to a gene: 8. This CDR3 is built from 13 residues. The germline V gene encodes CDR1 GTSNPN and CDR2 SVGIG (reference sequence). This CDR3 is CAWAPGLAGVKYF. In DNA, the CDR3 is TGTGCCTGGGCCCCGGGACTAGCGGGGGTAAAGTATTTT.

The chain combines TRBV5-4 with TRBJ1-2; D is possibly TRBD1 (6 bases). This CDR3 is 14 amino acids long. Germline V gene data show CDR1 as SGHNT and CDR2 as YYREEE (reference sequence). The V gene lost 1 base and the J gene lost 7 bases, with 14 bases spanning the gap. The CDR3 DNA follows: TGTGCCAGCAGCTTGATTGGGGGCGGGATTGGCTACACCTTC. Its protein is CASSLIGGGIGYTF.

The rearrangement links TRBV5-1 to TRBJ1-6; TRBD1 might be the D (5 bases). Germline V gene data show CDR1 as SGHRS and CDR2 as YFSETQ. Trimming took off 1 base at V and 16 bases at J, with 24 bases between the two ends. This CDR3 has 16 residues. The CDR3 coding sequence is TGCGCCAGCAGCTTGCTTCAGGCCGGGACGGTTTCCCAACTCCACTTT. Its protein product is CASSLLQAGTVSQLHF.

The chain employs TRBV30 and TRBJ2-5; D is perhaps TRBD1 or TRBD2 (5 bases each). The end of the DNA fits TRBJ2-7 better, so the J call may be wrong. This CDR3 spans 14 amino acids. The germline V gene encodes CDR1 GTSNPN and CDR2 SVGIG (reference sequence). This CDR3 reads CAWSPGPYTYEQYF. The CDR3 coding sequence is TGTGCCTGGAGCCCGGGACCTTATACCTACGAGCAGTACTTC.

The rearrangement links TRBV5-5 to TRBJ2-3, with TRBD1 as a possible D gene (6 bases). The CDR3 length is 17 residues. Germline assignment: CDR1 SGHKS and CDR2 YYEKEE (reference sequence). Trimming removed 0 bases at V and 1 base at J, with 15 bases between. CDR3 residues: CASSLVPQGSGTDTQYF. As DNA, the CDR3 is TGTGCCAGCAGCTTGGTTCCGCAGGGGTCAGGCACAGATACGCAGTATTTT.

The chain links TRBV15 to TRBJ1-1; weak D call: TRBD1 (5 bases). There are 17 residues in the CDR3. The germline V gene has CDR1 LNHNV and CDR2 YYDKDF (reference sequence). Trimming took off 0 bases at V and 0 bases at J, with 14 bases between the two ends. Written as DNA, the CDR3 is TGTGCCACCAGCAGAGATAGCCCGGGGCCGGTGAACACTGAAGCTTTCTTT. Translation: CATSRDSPGPVNTEAFF.

The rearrangement links TRBV5-1 to TRBJ2-1, with TRBD2 matching over 7 bases. V dropped 2 bases and J dropped 12; count of bases not matched to a gene: 11. CDR1 and CDR2 (germline): SGHRS, YFSETQ. The CDR3 loop spans 14 amino acids. CDR3: CASSFPGTTIGQFF. The DNA of the CDR3 is TGCGCCAGCAGCTTCCCCGGGACTACCATAGGGCAGTTCTTC.